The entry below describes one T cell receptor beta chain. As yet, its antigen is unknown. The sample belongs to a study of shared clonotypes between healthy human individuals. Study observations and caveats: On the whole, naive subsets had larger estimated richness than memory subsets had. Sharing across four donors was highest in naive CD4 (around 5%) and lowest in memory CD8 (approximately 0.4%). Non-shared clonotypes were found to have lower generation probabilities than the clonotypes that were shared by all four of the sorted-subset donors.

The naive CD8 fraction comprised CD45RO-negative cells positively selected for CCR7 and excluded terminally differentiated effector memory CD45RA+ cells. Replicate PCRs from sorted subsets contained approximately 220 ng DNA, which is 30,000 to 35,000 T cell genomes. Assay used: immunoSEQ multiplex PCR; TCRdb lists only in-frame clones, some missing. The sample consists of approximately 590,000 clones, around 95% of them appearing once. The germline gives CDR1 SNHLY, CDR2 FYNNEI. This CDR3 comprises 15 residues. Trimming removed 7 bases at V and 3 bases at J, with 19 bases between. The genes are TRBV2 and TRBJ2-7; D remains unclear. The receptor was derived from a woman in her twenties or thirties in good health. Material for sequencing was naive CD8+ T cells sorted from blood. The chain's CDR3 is CASTAITSSLYEQYF. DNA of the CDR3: TGTGCCAGCACAGCGATCACCTCCTCGCTCTACGAGCAGTACTTC.